This T cell receptor beta chain is from a study of T-cell memory formation after mild COVID-19. In the study overall: For the most part, TCR clusters were specific to one donor.

In this sample, this clonotype turned up a few times. Antigen unknown. Study-wide findings and caveats: Later expanders leaned CD4+, whereas clones that contracted between day 15 and 85 were balanced CD4/CD8. What remained unconfirmed was the SARS-CoV-2 specificity of second-wave clones peaking on day 37.

The authors produced TCR alpha and TCR beta cDNA libraries with sample barcodes and UMIs by 5'RACE using constant-segment primers. MiXCR, run by TCRdb on the 5' RACE reads, gives a single entry per CDR3 protein. This sample has 55,000 to 75,000 distinct CDR3 sequences, with about 30% found just once. The CDR3 is 16 amino acids. Germline V gene data show CDR1 as PRHDT and CDR2 as FYEKMQ (reference sequence). V was trimmed by 2 bases and J by 2 bases, leaving 15 bases between them. The chain carries TRBV13 and TRBJ2-5, with D perhaps TRBD1 or TRBD2 (5 bases each). The sequenced material came from PBMCs or a T cell subset sorted from them (not recorded which). The receptor was isolated from a man aged 18 to 29 who had mild COVID-19 (a few samples of this study predate the infection). Cell type and time point are not known. The CDR3 region is CASSLFGGPIQETQYF. CDR3 nucleotides: TGTGCCAGCAGCTTATTTGGGGGACCAATACAAGAGACCCAGTACTTC. Full variable domain (rest looked up from reference TRBV13 and TRBJ2-5): AAGVIQSPRHLIKEKRETATLKCYPIPRHDTVYWYQQGPGQDPQFLISFYEKMQSDKGSIPDRFSAQQFSDYHSELNMSSLELGDSALYFCASSLFGGPIQETQYFGPGTRLLVL.